This T cell receptor beta chain was recovered during a study of response to subunit inactivated influenza vaccine (dated by TCRdb to 2016 to 2019). Background for the entire study: Deep quantitative profiling of the T cell receptor repertoire was used in the study to follow responses to a trivalent subunit inactivated influenza vaccine.

From a lookup of the germline V gene, CDR1 and CDR2 are SGHRS and YFSETQ. The V end loses 2 bases and the J end loses 4 bases, and a stretch of 9 bases separates them. Reading from cysteine to phenylalanine, the CDR3 counts 14 amino acids. CDR3 DNA is the only sequence kept; it has 42 bases, read in frame from the first base. Study-wide findings and limitations: The authors proposed that each seasonal influenza vaccination may bring in only a limited number of new T cells.

Library preparation used RT-PCR. For sequencing, an Illumina HiSeq 2500 was employed. TCRdb reworked the public reads: Q25 trimming with fastp, MiXCR clone assembly, productive beta chains retained. Rows are unified per CDR3 protein, each entry keeping the most common DNA and genes. Recorded for this sample are more than 700,000 distinct CDR3 sequences; over 20% of them occurred a single time. 10% of the sample comes from the top ten. This clonotype appeared a few times. Its antigen is currently not known. No clone much larger than this one lies a single base away; base qualities are absent. This TCR was sampled from a man aged 50 to 60 who received an inactivated influenza vaccine. Donor details come from another sample of the same person, matched by shared clones. The sample was PBMCs from blood, taken more than 4 days after vaccination. The rearranged chain carries TRBV5-1 and TRBJ1-4, with the D gene call left open. The CDR3: CASSFHGVNEKLFF. Here is the DNA: TGCGCCAGCAGCTTTCACGGGGTTAATGAAAAACTGTTTTTT.